This T cell receptor beta chain was obtained from a study of PD-1 blockade in classical Hodgkin lymphoma. This CDR3 has 14 residues. The germline V gene has CDR1 SNHLY and CDR2 FYNNEI. Trimming stripped 6 bases from V and 0 bases from J, with 9 bases between. Indicated time point: cycle 4 day 1 (C4D1), after 5 to 7 weeks of nivolumab. Brentuximab vedotin exposure varied among the patients, all of whom had relapsed after autologous stem cell transplantation. The method was immunoSEQ multiplex PCR; TCRdb's version includes in-frame clones alone and lacks a portion of them. The sample has tens of thousands of clones; 70% to 90% are singletons.

This clonotype originated in a human donor with classical Hodgkin lymphoma. J is TRBJ1-3 and V is TRBV2; D might be TRBD1 (6 bases). The sequenced sample was peripheral blood mononuclear cells (PBMCs), obtained before the fourth cycle of nivolumab. The CDR3 sequence: CASRTGFSGNTIYF. The DNA for the CDR3 is TGTGCCAGCAGGACAGGCTTCTCTGGAAACACCATATATTTT. The variable domain in full, with the rest retrieved from reference TRBV2 and TRBJ1-3, is EPEVTQTPSHQVTQMGQEVILRCVPISNHLYFYWYRQILGQKVEFLVSFYNNEISEKSEIFDDQFSVERPDGSNFTLKIRSTKLEDSAMYFCASRTGFSGNTIYFGEGSWLTVV.